The T cell receptor beta chain under discussion was sequenced for a study of PD-L1 blockade in urothelial cancer. Study overall: Patients, treated from about 2014 onward, received atezolizumab 1,200 mg intravenously every 3 weeks. Across blood samples, T cells had a median count of 141,255.

Sequenced by immunoSEQ multiplex PCR; TCRdb stores in-frame clones only, minus some. The data show 38,000 or so clones, with about four fifths seen just once and about a sixth held by the top ten. This clone was detected only a few times. CDR3 size: 13 residues. Trimming took 4 bases from V and 7 from J, leaving 11 bases between them. Germline V gene sequence: CDR1 MNHNS, CDR2 SASEGT. The rearrangement uses TRBV6-1 and TRBJ1-5; no reliable D call. The TCR sequence derives from a man in his 60s with urothelial cancer. Material: PBMCs, obtained around atezolizumab (anti-PD-L1) treatment. CDR3 nucleotide sequence: TGTGCCAGCAGTGGTGGCACGCTGCAGCCCCAGCATTTT. Encoded protein: CASSGGTLQPQHF.